The present T cell receptor beta chain was sequenced within a study of somatic mutations in cytotoxic T cells in rheumatoid arthritis listed by TCRdb under 2017. Regarding the complete study: Right after diagnosis and prior to the start of any treatment, roughly 33 ml EDTA of peripheral blood was drawn from patients. A total of 65 rheumatoid arthritis patients and about 20 healthy controls underwent TCRB deep sequencing. To characterize clonality, the study used TCRB deep sequencing while asking whether somatic mutations are carried by expanded CD8+ T-cell clones in newly diagnosed, untreated rheumatoid arthritis. Sorted V beta1+ cells also underwent TCRB sequencing, and some V beta antibody-stained T-cell populations were flow-sorted at nearly 100% purity on a FACSAria II or Sony SH800. Patient and control groups had essentially identical median ages.

This clone has only a few counts. It has no known antigen specificity. Qualities for individual bases were not recorded, and no much larger clone is one base off. Findings and caveats that apply to the study as a whole: The slight underrepresentation of TRBV07 in patients was not corrected for multiple comparisons. Healthy controls showed no age-related increase in CD8+ clonality, whereas patients did (Spearman r ≈ 0.49). Several identical CD8+ TCRB sequences were found in both blood and synovial fluid, and in about an eighth of the roughly 65 patients the largest CD8+ clone exceeded 20% of CD8+ cells. Rheumatoid arthritis patients and age-matched healthy controls did not significantly differ in CD8+ T-cell clonality. Viral specificity could not be ruled out by absence from virus-specific databases, and the antigen targets of the expanded CD8+ clones remained unknown.

The CDR3 measures 16 amino acids from cysteine to phenylalanine. Just the 48-base CDR3 DNA is kept, in frame starting at base 1. From a lookup of the germline V gene, CDR1 and CDR2 are SGHTA and FQGNSA. Compared with germline, V lacks 4 bases and J lacks 4 bases; bases without a gene match: 6. CD4+ and CD8+ cells were isolated by positive magnetic bead selection on an AutoMACS, and purity was checked by flow cytometry. Clonal expansions were first screened by flow cytometry with a TCR V beta antibody panel, then characterized by TCRB deep sequencing of sorted CD8+ fractions. Peripheral blood mononuclear cells were obtained using density gradient separation with Ficoll-Paque PLUS. DNA from CD4-enriched, CD8-enriched or PBMC samples was extracted using Nucleospin Tissue or Tissue XS kits and then quantified on a Qubit 2.0 fluorometer. The immunoSEQ assay was applied to genomic DNA for TCRB CDR3 sequencing. In the source study's methods: Only a few patient CD8+ clones larger than 1% matched published virus-specific TCRB sequences when compared against them. Only productive TCRB rearrangements were included in the analyses. Defining a clone by its unique TCRB CDR3 sequence, the study calculated clonality as a productive clonality index derived from Shannon entropy. The template counts of each clone relative to the total templates per sample were used to calculate repertoire overlap between two samples. V-gene usage measured by flow cytometry correlated with TCRB sequencing V-gene usage, with a Spearman r of roughly 0.55. TCRdb provides this immuneACCESS table in a form limited to in-frame rearrangements. Some clones are lacking; in checked studies, under half of them reflect an unresolved V gene, and why the rest are absent is not known. V, J and clone size were drawn from that table, and D and trimming were deduced from the DNA. This sample holds roughly 16,000 clones; about four fifths were observed only once. The top ten hold approximately 17% of the sample.

This chain is built from TRBV7-2 and TRBJ2-1; TRBD2 fits 11 bases in the junction. This TCR derives from a woman in her forties or fifties with rheumatoid arthritis. What was sequenced was CD8+ T cells sorted from blood. The nucleotide sequence is given as TGTGCCAGCAGCTCTTTAGCGGGGGGGAGATACAATGAGCAGTTCTTC. Its product reads: CASSSLAGGRYNEQFF.